Listed here are 27 T cell receptor beta chains from one sample, sequenced in a study of blood T cell repertoires in COVID-19. Sequencing used immunoSEQ multiplex PCR; TCRdb keeps in-frame clones, though not all of them. The table includes 59,000 or so clones, roughly 88% detected once. Source material: peripheral blood. The receptors stem from a human donor in a cohort sampled during active COVID-19.

The CDR3 region has the DNA TGTGCCAGCAGTTACCCCCCACTAGCGAGCTCCTACAATGAGCAGTTCTTC. It is translated as CASSYPPLASSYNEQFF. The J gene is TRBJ2-1, the V gene TRBV6-2 or TRBV6-3; TRBD2 agrees at 7 bases. CDR3 size: 17 residues. Unmatched junction bases numbered 7, after V lost 2 bases and J lost 0 bases. Per the germline V gene, CDR1 is MNHEY and CDR2 is SVGEGT.

The chain employs TRBV4-3 and TRBJ2-1, with D possibly being TRBD2 (5 bases). V lost 4 bases, J lost 5 bases, and 15 bases lay in between. Germline V lookup: CDR1 LGHNA, CDR2 YSLEER. The CDR3 is 15 amino acids. The CDR3, as DNA: TGCGCCAGCAGCCCCGTCTGGGAGCCTAACAATGAGCAGTTCTTC. This encodes CASSPVWEPNNEQFF.

The chain links TRBV10-1 to TRBJ2-3; D perhaps matches TRBD1 (5 bases). The V and J ends lost 8 bases and 4 bases respectively, with 13 bases between them. There are 13 residues in the CDR3. The germline V gene has CDR1 WNHNN and CDR2 SYGVQD (reference sequence). The CDR3 sequence is CASGLQGADTQYF. For the CDR3, the DNA is TGCGCCAGCGGGTTGCAGGGTGCAGATACGCAGTATTTT.

The V and J genes are TRBV15 and TRBJ2-6; 11 bases align to TRBD1. The CDR3 is 18 residues long. CDR1 and CDR2 (germline): LNHNV, YYDKDF (reference sequence). V lost 4 bases, J lost 3 bases, and 8 bases stayed unmatched. In DNA, the CDR3 is TGTGCCACCAGCACAGGGACAGGGGGTTTAGGTGGGGCCAACGTCCTGACTTTC. Translated: CATSTGTGGLGGANVLTF. Full variable domain (rest looked up from reference TRBV15 and TRBJ2-6): DAMVIQNPRYQVTQFGKPVTLSCSQTLNHNVMYWYQQKSSQAPKLLFHYYDKDFNNEADTPDNFQSRRPNTSFCFLDIRSPGLGDTAMYLCATSTGTGGLGGANVLTFGAGSRLTVL.

The rearrangement links TRBV5-1 to TRBJ2-7; D gene uncertain. Germline CDR1 SGHRS, CDR2 YFSETQ. Trimming removed 5 bases at V and 6 bases at J, with 12 bases between. This CDR3 is 12 amino acids long. The chain's CDR3 is CASRRQPGEQYF. CDR3 DNA sequence: TGCGCCAGCAGGAGGCAGCCCGGCGAGCAGTACTTC.

The rearrangement links TRBV19 to TRBJ2-6, with a tentative D call TRBD1 (5 bases). Per the germline V gene, CDR1 is LNHDA and CDR2 is SQIVND (reference sequence). CDR3 length: 16 amino acids. Trimming stripped 4 bases from V and 4 bases from J, with 14 bases between. In nucleotides, the CDR3 is TGTGCCAGTAGTACCAGCCAGGGTGCCGGGGCCAACGTCCTGACTTTC. Translated, it gives CASSTSQGAGANVLTF.

The chain has TRBV6-6 and TRBJ2-7; TRBD2 aligns across 14 bases. From germline, CDR1 is MNHNY and CDR2 SVGAGI (reference sequence). The CDR3 consists of 16 residues. The junction had 7 bases not matched to a gene; V was cut back by 4 bases and J by 5 bases. The CDR3 loop is CASSFGTSGSPDEQYF. Here the CDR3 DNA reads TGTGCCAGCAGTTTCGGGACTAGCGGGAGCCCGGACGAGCAGTACTTC.

This clone was observed a single time. Other DNA variants within this sample encode the same CDR3. The chain has TRBV6-5 and TRBJ1-3; tentative D call: TRBD1 (5 bases). The V gene lost 0 bases and the J gene lost 0 bases, with 6 bases spanning the gap. The CDR3 is 15 amino acids. Germline CDR1 reads MNHEY; CDR2 reads SVGAGI. Written as DNA, the CDR3 is TGTGCCAGCAGTTACTCGGGGGGCTCTGGAAACACCATATATTTT. Its translation: CASSYSGGSGNTIYF.

This clone has only one observation. Here the CDR3 reads CASNRPGGSGANVLTF. CDR3 bases: TGTGCCAGTAACCGCCCAGGGGGCTCTGGGGCCAACGTCCTGACTTTC. The chain joins TRBV19 to TRBJ2-6; 7 nucleotides line up with TRBD1. CDR3 length equals 16 residues. V lost 7 bases to trimming and J lost 0 bases; unmatched junction nucleotides: 6. CDR1 is LNHDA, CDR2 SQIVND, per germline (reference sequence). Combining the CDR3 with reference TRBV19 and TRBJ2-6 gives the whole variable domain DGGITQSPKYLFRKEGQNVTLSCEQNLNHDAMYWYRQDPGQGLRLIYYSQIVNDFQKGDIAEGYSVSREKKESFPLTVTSAQKNPTAFYLCASNRPGGSGANVLTFGAGSRLTVL.

A single count supports this clone. The chain joins TRBV28 to TRBJ2-7, with TRBD2 matching over 9 bases. This CDR3 has 11 residues. Germline V gene sequence: CDR1 MDHEN, CDR2 SYDVKM. Losses at the gene ends were 6 bases for V and 9 bases for J; bases not matched to a gene: 3. The CDR3 protein is CASRHSGRQYF. Written as DNA, the CDR3 is TGTGCCAGCAGACATAGCGGGAGGCAGTACTTC.

The chain couples TRBV23-1 to TRBJ1-6, with 10 bases matching TRBD1. TRBV23-1 is given ORF status, its function remaining uncertain. The CDR3 extends over 15 amino acids. V was pared by 3 bases and J by 8 bases, with 4 bases of the junction left unmatched. The CDR3 region is CASSQPTGGHSPLHF. The CDR3 coding sequence is TGCGCCAGCAGTCAGCCGACAGGGGGCCATTCACCCCTCCACTTT.

For this clone: Distinct nucleotide sequences in the sample also encode this CDR3. The chain has TRBV7-2 and TRBJ1-6, with TRBD1 as a possible D gene (6 bases). The CDR3 is 17 amino acids. Per germline, CDR1 SGHTA and CDR2 FQGNSA. The V end was cut by 5 bases, the J end by 2 bases, with 16 bases between. CDR3: CASSRRGEGAYNSPLHF. CDR3 in DNA: TGTGCCAGCAGCCGGCGGGGGGAGGGGGCCTATAATTCACCCCTCCACTTT.

This rearrangement joins TRBV7-2 to TRBJ1-5, with TRBD1 matching 8 bases. J gave up 3 bases and V 5 bases, and 6 bases lay outside the gene matches. The CDR3 runs 15 residues. Germline CDR1 and CDR2: SGHTA and FQGNSA. The CDR3 reads CASSPTGAINQPQHF. CDR3 DNA: TGTGCCAGCAGCCCGACAGGGGCTATCAATCAGCCCCAGCATTTT.

This chain joins TRBV7-2 and TRBJ2-7; 10 bases are shared with TRBD2. Germline V lookup: CDR1 SGHTA, CDR2 FQGNSA. The CDR3 spans 15 residues. With 2 bases clipped from V and 2 bases from J, the junction kept 3 bases outside the gene matches. In DNA form, the CDR3 reads TGTGCCAGCAGCTTAAGGACTAGCGGAGCCTACGAGCAGTACTTC. Amino acid sequence: CASSLRTSGAYEQYF.

The chain uses TRBV28 and TRBJ2-1, with 7 nucleotides matching TRBD2. Per the germline V gene, CDR1 is MDHEN and CDR2 is SYDVKM. This CDR3 region has 17 residues. Trimming at V came to 2 bases and at J to 1 base, leaving 8 bases not matched to a gene. This CDR3 reads CASSLLGAGASYNEQFF. CDR3 in DNA: TGTGCCAGCAGTTTACTCGGGGCGGGAGCGTCCTACAATGAGCAGTTCTTC.

This clone was counted a single time. This rearrangement joins TRBV5-5 to TRBJ2-7; a weak D match, TRBD2 (7 bases). Between the trimmed V and J ends, which lost 1 base and 5 bases, there was a span of 13 bases. The CDR3 runs 14 residues. CDR1 and CDR2 (germline): SGHKS, YYEKEE (reference sequence). The CDR3 DNA follows: TGTGCCAGCAGCTTGTGGGGGGGCCGGGACGAGCAGTACTTC. It is translated as CASSLWGGRDEQYF. The full variable domain, its missing parts supplied by reference TRBV5-5 and TRBJ2-7, is DAGVTQSPTHLIKTRGQQVTLRCSPISGHKSVSWYQQVLGQGPQFIFQYYEKEERGRGNFPDRFSARQFPNYSSELNVNALLLGDSALYLCASSLWGGRDEQYFGPGTRLTVT.

The chain recombines TRBV9 with TRBJ1-1; 9 positions match TRBD1. The germline gives CDR1 SGDLS, CDR2 YYNGEE. This CDR3 contains 15 residues. Unmatched junction bases numbered 6, after V lost 0 bases and J lost 6 bases. CDR3: CASSVEPGQGAEAFF. CDR3 DNA: TGTGCCAGCAGCGTAGAACCGGGACAGGGAGCTGAAGCTTTCTTT.

This clone has just a few counts. The chain uses TRBV29-1 and TRBJ2-7; TRBD1 is a possible D gene (6 bases). Trimming took off 6 bases at V and 7 bases at J, with 19 bases between the two ends. The CDR3 totals 13 residues. CDR1 and CDR2 (germline): SQVTM, ANQGSEA. The CDR3 region has the DNA TGCAGCGTCCGAACAGGGCCGCGGAGGGAGCAGTACTTC. This translates into CSVRTGPRREQYF.

The chain employs TRBV19 and TRBJ2-1; TRBD2 aligns across 9 bases. V was clipped by 7 bases and J by 2 bases; unmatched bases: 6. CDR1 LNHDA and CDR2 SQIVND come from the germline V gene (reference sequence). There are 15 residues in the CDR3. This CDR3 reads CASNTGTSTYNEQFF. The CDR3 DNA reads TGTGCCAGTAATACCGGGACTAGCACCTACAATGAGCAGTTCTTC.

V gene TRBV27 combines with J gene TRBJ2-7, with D tentatively TRBD1 (6 bases). CDR1 is MNHEY, CDR2 SMNVEV, per germline (reference sequence). This CDR3 is built from 14 residues. The V end was cut by 4 bases, the J end by 4 bases, with 14 bases between. Written as DNA, the CDR3 is TGTGCCAGCAGTTACAGGGCTTTCGAATACGAGCAGTACTTC. This translates into CASSYRAFEYEQYF.

J is TRBJ2-7 and V is TRBV7-2; 8 bases line up with TRBD2. The germline V gene has CDR1 SGHTA and CDR2 FQGNSA. J was trimmed by 4 bases and V by 5 bases; bases with no gene match: 10. The CDR3 sequence is 15 residues long. CDR3 amino acids: CASSPIGGALYEQYF. The CDR3 DNA sequence: TGTGCCAGCAGCCCCATCGGGGGGGCATTATACGAGCAGTACTTC.

The chain is built from TRBV4-2 and TRBJ2-7, with 10 positions matching TRBD1. The trim removed 1 base at V and 2 bases at J, leaving 2 bases unmatched. The CDR3 is 15 residues long. Germline V lookup: CDR1 LGHNA, CDR2 YNFKEQ. The CDR3 DNA follows: TGTGCCAGCAGCCAAGCCGGGACAGGGGCCTACGAGCAGTACTTC. Translating gives CASSQAGTGAYEQYF.

The chain couples TRBV18 to TRBJ1-3; the D is unclear. The V and J ends lost 2 bases and 6 bases respectively, with 8 bases between them. The CDR3 extends over 13 amino acids. From germline, CDR1 is KGHSH and CDR2 LQKENI. CDR3: CASSPNRENTIYF. The CDR3 DNA reads TGTGCCAGCTCACCAAACCGGGAAAACACCATATATTTT.

The chain employs TRBV5-1 and TRBJ2-3; TRBD2 aligns across 10 bases. J lost 0 bases, V lost 4 bases, and 5 bases had no gene match. Germline V gene data show CDR1 as SGHRS and CDR2 as YFSETQ. This CDR3 contains 16 residues. CDR3 bases: TGCGCCAGCAGCACGGGACTAGCGTATAGCACAGATACGCAGTATTTT. This gives the protein CASSTGLAYSTDTQYF.

The chain recombines TRBV15 with TRBJ2-3; TRBD2 matches at 11 bases. J was trimmed by 3 bases and V by 0 bases; bases with no gene match: 11. The CDR3 runs to 19 residues. CDR1 and CDR2 from the germline V gene are LNHNV and YYDKDF (reference sequence). In DNA, the CDR3 is TGTGCCACCAGCAGAGAGGTACTAGCGGGAGTAGGAGGGACAGATACGCAGTATTTT. Its protein product is CATSREVLAGVGGTDTQYF.

The CDR3 sequence: CASSRTGLAENTDTQYF. The CDR3 nucleotides read TGTGCCAGCAGCCGTACGGGACTAGCGGAAAACACAGATACGCAGTATTTT. The chain is built from TRBV7-3 and TRBJ2-3; TRBD2 matches 11 bases. The germline V gene encodes CDR1 SGHTA and CDR2 FQGTGA. The V and J ends lost 5 bases and 2 bases, in that order; junction bases with no gene match: 9. CDR3 length equals 17 residues.

The genes are TRBV10-1 and TRBJ2-3; D perhaps matches TRBD1 (6 bases). Trimming removed 9 bases at V and 6 bases at J, with 22 bases between. The CDR3 has 15 amino acids. Germline V gene lookup returns CDR1 WNHNN and CDR2 SYGVQD (reference sequence). The CDR3 DNA follows: TGCGCCAGTTCGGACAGTCTTAGGCCACGGGATACGCAGTATTTT. Its protein is CASSDSLRPRDTQYF.